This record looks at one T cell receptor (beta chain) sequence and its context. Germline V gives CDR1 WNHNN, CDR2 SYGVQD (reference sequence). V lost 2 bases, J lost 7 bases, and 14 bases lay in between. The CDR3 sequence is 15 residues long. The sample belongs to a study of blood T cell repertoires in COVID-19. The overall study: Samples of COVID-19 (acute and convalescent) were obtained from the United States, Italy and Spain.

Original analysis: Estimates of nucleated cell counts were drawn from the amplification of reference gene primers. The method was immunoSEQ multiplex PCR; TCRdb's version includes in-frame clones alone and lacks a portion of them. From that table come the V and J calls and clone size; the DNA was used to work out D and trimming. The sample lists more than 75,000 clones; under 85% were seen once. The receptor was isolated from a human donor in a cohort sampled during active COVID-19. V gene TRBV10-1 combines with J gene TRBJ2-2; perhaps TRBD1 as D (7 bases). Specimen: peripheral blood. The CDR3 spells CASSEVQGEVGELFF. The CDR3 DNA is TGCGCCAGCAGTGAGGTTCAGGGGGAGGTCGGGGAGCTGTTTTTT.